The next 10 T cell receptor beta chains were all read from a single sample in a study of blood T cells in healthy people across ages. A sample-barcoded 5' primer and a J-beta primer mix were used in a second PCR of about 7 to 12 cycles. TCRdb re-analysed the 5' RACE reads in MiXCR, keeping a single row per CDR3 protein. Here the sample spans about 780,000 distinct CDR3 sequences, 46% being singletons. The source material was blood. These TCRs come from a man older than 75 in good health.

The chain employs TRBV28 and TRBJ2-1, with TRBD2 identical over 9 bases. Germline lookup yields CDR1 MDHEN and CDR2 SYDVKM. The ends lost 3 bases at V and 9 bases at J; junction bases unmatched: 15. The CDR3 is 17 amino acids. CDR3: CASSFFRRASGMVEQFF. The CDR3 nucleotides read TGTGCCAGCAGTTTTTTCAGGCGGGCTAGCGGGATGGTTGAGCAGTTCTTC.

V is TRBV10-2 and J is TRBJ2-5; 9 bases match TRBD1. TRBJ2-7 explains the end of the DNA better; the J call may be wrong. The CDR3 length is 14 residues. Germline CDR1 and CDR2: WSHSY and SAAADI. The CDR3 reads CASSYGTGYGEQYF. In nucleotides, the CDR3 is TGCGCCAGCAGCTACGGGACAGGGTATGGCGAGCAGTACTTC.

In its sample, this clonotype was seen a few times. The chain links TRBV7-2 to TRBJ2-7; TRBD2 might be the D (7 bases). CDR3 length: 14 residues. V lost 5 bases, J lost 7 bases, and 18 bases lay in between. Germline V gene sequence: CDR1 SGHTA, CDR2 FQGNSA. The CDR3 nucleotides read TGTGCCAGCAGCCGTACAGGGAGGGGTGGAGAGCAGTACTTC. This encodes CASSRTGRGGEQYF. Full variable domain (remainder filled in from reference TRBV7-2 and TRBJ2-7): GAGVSQSPSNKVTEKGKDVELRCDPISGHTALYWYRQSLGQGLEFLIYFQGNSAPDKSGLPSDRFSAERTGGSVSTLTIQRTQQEDSAVYLCASSRTGRGGEQYFGPGTRLTVT.

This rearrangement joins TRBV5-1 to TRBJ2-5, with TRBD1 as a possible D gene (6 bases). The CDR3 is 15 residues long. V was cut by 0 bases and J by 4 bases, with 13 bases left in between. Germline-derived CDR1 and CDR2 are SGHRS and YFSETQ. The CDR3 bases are TGCGCCAGCAGCTTGGCCCAGGGGCCGAGAGAGACCCAGTACTTC. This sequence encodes CASSLAQGPRETQYF.

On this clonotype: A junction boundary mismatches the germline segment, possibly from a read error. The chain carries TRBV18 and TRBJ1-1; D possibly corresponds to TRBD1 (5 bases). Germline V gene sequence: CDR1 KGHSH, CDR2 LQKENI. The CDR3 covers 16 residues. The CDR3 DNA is TGTACCAGCTCGCCTACACAGAAACCCCAGGGCACTGAAGCTTTCTTT. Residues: CTSSPTQKPQGTEAFF.

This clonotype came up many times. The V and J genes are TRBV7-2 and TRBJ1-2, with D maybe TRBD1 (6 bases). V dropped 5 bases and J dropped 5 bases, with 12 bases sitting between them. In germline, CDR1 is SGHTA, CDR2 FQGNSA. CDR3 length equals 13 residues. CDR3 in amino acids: CASSVQGPYGYTF. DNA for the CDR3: TGTGCCAGCAGCGTACAGGGCCCGTATGGCTACACCTTC.

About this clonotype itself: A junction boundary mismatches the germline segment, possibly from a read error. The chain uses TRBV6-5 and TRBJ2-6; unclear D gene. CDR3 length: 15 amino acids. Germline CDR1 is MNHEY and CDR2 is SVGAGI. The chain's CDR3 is CAGSFQVSGANVLTF. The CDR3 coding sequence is TGTGCCGGCAGTTTCCAGGTCTCTGGGGCCAACGTCCTGACTTTC.

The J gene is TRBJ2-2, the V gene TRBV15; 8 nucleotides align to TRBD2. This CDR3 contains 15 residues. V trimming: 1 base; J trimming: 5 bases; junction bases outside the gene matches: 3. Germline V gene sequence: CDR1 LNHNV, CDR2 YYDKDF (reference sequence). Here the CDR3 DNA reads TGTGCCACCAGCAGAGTTCCTAGCGGGACCGGGGAGCTGTTTTTT. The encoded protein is CATSRVPSGTGELFF.

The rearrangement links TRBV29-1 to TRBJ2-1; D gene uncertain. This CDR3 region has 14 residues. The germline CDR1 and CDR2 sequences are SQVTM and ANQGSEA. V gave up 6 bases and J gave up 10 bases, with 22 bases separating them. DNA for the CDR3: TGCAGCGTCCAGAAGGTTACCCGCCCTCGGGAGCAGTTCTTC. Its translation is CSVQKVTRPREQFF.

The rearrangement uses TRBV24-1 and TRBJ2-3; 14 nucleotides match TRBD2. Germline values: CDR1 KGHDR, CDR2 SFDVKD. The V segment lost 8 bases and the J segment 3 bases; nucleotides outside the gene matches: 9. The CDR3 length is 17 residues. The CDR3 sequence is CATNDPRLAGGTDTQYF. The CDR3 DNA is TGTGCCACCAATGACCCCAGACTAGCGGGAGGGACAGATACGCAGTATTTT.